This T cell receptor (beta chain) came from a study of Ad26.COV2.S vaccination and SARS-CoV-2 variants. The CDR3 has 14 amino acids. Germline V gene lookup returns CDR1 SGDLS and CDR2 YYNGEE. V was shortened by 0 bases and J by 1 base, with 7 bases between the two germline ends. Concerning this clone: Antigen unknown. The same CDR3 is also encoded by other DNA sequences in this sample.

Some clones are missing from TCRdb's copy, which holds only in-frame ones; the method was immunoSEQ multiplex PCR. Counted here are 400,000 to 450,000 clones, around 91% occurring once; the ten biggest clones make up approximately 4.5%. Treatment indicated: around 19 received Ad26.COV2.S at low or high dose, single or two shots; five or six received placebo; per-sample allocation not given. The study sampled participants on day 63 after the first vaccine or placebo injection. Wuhan-strain spike was delivered by a replication-incompetent Ad26 vector. General study points: Placebo recipients and vaccine recipients were similar in non-spike TCR breadth.

The TCR originated in a person aged 18-65 years who received the Ad26.COV2.S COVID-19 vaccine or a placebo. The rearrangement joins TRBV9 to TRBJ1-1; tentatively, D is TRBD1 (5 bases). The sample in question was peripheral blood, obtained in a trial of Ad26.COV2.S vaccine versus placebo. CDR3 region: CASSVDGGNTEAFF. CDR3 DNA: TGTGCCAGCAGCGTAGATGGGGGGAACACTGAAGCTTTCTTT.